The sequence of this T cell receptor (beta chain) was determined in a study of CD8 T cells in ankylosing spondylitis. Making use of molecular barcodes, quantitative 5'-RACE generated TCR beta libraries. MiXCR, applied by TCRdb to the 5' RACE reads, yields one record per CDR3 protein. In the table there are about 220,000 distinct CDR3 sequences, roughly 25% of which are singletons. Whole-study findings and limits: Reported data indicate significant enrichment of disease-linked clones within matched ankylosing spondylitis synovial fluid. Disease-linked clones bore a CD8+ phenotype and were relatively rare in peripheral blood. Ankylosing spondylitis blood appeared to be characterized by a TCR beta motif of eight or nine highly homologous variants.

V dropped 4 bases and J dropped 4 bases, with 14 bases sitting between them. CDR1 is SGHKS, CDR2 YYEKEE, per germline (reference sequence). This CDR3 region has 14 residues. Many counts were recorded for this clonotype. Its antigen is unidentified. The genes are TRBV5-5 and TRBJ1-1, with D possibly matching TRBD1 (5 bases). This receptor was taken from a male donor with ankylosing spondylitis or in good health (not recorded which). Sequences were obtained from blood, either unsorted or a sorted T cell fraction (not recorded which). In DNA form, the CDR3 reads TGTGCCAGCAGCCGCCAGGGAGGTAGCACTGAAGCTTTCTTT. It encodes CASSRQGGSTEAFF.